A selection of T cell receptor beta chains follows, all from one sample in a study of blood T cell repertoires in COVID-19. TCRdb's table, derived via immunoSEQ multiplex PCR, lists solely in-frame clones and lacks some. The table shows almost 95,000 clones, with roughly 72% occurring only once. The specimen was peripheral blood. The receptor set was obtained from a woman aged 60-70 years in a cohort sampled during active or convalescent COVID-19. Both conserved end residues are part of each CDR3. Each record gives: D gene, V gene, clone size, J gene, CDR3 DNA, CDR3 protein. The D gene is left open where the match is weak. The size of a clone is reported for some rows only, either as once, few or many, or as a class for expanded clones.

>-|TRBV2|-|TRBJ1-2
TGTGCCAGCAGTGACCAGGGGTCTAACTATGGCTACACCTTC
CASSDQGSNYGYTF
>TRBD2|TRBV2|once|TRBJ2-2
TGTGCCAGCAGTGAATCTAGCGGGGGGGCCTCCGGGGAGCTGTTTTTT
CASSESSGGASGELFF
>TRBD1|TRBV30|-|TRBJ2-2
TGTGCCTGGAGTGCCATACTTATTACCGGGACAGTGAACACCGGGGAGCTGTTTTTT
CAWSAILITGTVNTGELFF
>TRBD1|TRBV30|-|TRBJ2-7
TGTGCCTGGAGTGCTATCAGGGGGTACGAGCAGTACTTC
CAWSAIRGYEQYF
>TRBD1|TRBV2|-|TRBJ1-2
TGTGCCAGCAGCTACAGGGGGGAAATAGCGTACCCTAACTATGGCTACACCTTC
CASSYRGEIAYPNYGYTF
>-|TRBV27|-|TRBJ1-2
TGTGCCAGCAGTTTCGGGGGTATCAGTGGCTACACCTTC
CASSFGGISGYTF
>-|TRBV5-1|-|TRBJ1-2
TGCGCCAGCAGCTTGGGTCAGGGATGGGGCTACACCTTC
CASSLGQGWGYTF
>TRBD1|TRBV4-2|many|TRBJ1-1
TGTGCCAGCAGCCGGACAGGGAACACTGAAGCTTTCTTT
CASSRTGNTEAFF
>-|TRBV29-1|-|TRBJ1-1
TGCAGCGTTGATCGAGGGGCAGGGGTGAACACTGAAGCTTTCTTT
CSVDRGAGVNTEAFF
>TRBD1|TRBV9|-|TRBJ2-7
TGTGCCAGCAGCCCCCCGCGACAGGGCGAGCAGTACTTC
CASSPPRQGEQYF
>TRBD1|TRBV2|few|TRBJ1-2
TGTGCCAGCAGTGAAAGCCCCTTAGGACAGGATATCTATGGCTACACCTTC
CASSESPLGQDIYGYTF
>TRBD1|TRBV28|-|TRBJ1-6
TGTGCCAGCAGTCCGTCACAGGGGGCTCTTTATAATTCACCCCTCCACTTT
CASSPSQGALYNSPLHF
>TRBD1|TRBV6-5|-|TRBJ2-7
TGTGCCAGCAGTTACGGGACAGGTATCTCCTACGAGCAGTACTTC
CASSYGTGISYEQYF
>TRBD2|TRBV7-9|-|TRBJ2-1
TGTGCCAGCCGGACTAGCGGGGGGTTGGATGAGCAGTTCTTC
CASRTSGGLDEQFF
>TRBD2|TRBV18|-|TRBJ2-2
TGTGCCAGCTCACCAAAGCAAGCAGCGGGGGGCACCGGGGAGCTGTTTTTT
CASSPKQAAGGTGELFF
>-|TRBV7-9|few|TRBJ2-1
TGTGCCAGCAGCTTATTTTCGGGGGGCAACAATGAGCAGTTCTTC
CASSLFSGGNNEQFF
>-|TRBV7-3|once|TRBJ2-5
TGTGCCAGCAGCTTACAACGGCAAGAGACCCAGTACTTC
CASSLQRQETQYF
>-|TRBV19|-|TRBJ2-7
TGTGCCAGTAGTATAGGGTCACAGGGACACTACGAGCAGTACTTC
CASSIGSQGHYEQYF
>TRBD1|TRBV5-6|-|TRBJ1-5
TGTGCCAGCAGCTGGGGGACAGGGGACAATCAGCCCCAGCATTTT
CASSWGTGDNQPQHF
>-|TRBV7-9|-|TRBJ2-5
TGTGCCAGCAGCCCAGGGTCCGGGGGTGAAGAGACCCAGTACTTC
CASSPGSGGEETQYF
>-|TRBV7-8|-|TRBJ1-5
TGTGCCAGCAGCTTACCGGGTCAGCCCCAGCATTTT
CASSLPGQPQHF
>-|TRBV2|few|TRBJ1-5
TGTGCCAGCAGTGATACAGGCAGGGGTCAGCCCCAGCATTTT
CASSDTGRGQPQHF
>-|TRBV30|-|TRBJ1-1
TGTGCCTGGAGTTTTGTCTCTTCTGAAGCTTTCTTT
CAWSFVSSEAFF
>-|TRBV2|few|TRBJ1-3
TGTGCCAGCAGTGACACACCTGGAAACACCATATATTTT
CASSDTPGNTIYF